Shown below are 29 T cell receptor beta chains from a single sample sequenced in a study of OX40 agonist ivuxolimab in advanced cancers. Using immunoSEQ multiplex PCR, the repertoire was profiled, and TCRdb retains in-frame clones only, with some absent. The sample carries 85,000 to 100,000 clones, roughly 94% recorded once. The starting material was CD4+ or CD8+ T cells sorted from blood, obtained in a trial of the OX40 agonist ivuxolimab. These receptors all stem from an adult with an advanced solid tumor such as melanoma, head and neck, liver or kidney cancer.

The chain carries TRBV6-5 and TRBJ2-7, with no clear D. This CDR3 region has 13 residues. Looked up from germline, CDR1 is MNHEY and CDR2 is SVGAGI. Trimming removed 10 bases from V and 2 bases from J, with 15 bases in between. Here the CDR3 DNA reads TGTGCCACCTCAAAGGCGGCTACCTACGAGCAGTACTTC. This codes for CATSKAATYEQYF.

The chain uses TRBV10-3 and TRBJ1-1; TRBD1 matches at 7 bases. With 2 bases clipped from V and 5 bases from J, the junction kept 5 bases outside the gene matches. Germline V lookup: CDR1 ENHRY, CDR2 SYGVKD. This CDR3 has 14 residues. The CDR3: CAISETGATTEAFF. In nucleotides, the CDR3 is TGTGCCATCAGTGAGACAGGGGCGACGACTGAAGCTTTCTTT.

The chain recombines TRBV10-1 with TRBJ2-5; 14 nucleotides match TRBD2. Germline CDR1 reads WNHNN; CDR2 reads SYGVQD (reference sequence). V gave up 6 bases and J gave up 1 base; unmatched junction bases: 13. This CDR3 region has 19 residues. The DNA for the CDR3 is TGCGCCAGCAGAATACCGGGACTAGCGGGAGATGAGGCCCAAGAGACCCAGTACTTC. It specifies CASRIPGLAGDEAQETQYF.

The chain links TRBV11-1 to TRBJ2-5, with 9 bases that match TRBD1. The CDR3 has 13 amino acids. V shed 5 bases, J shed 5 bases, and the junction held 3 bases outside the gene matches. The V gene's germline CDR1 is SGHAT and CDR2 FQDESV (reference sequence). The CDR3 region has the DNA TGTGCCAGCAGCCCCGGGACAGGGGAGACCCAGTACTTC. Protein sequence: CASSPGTGETQYF.

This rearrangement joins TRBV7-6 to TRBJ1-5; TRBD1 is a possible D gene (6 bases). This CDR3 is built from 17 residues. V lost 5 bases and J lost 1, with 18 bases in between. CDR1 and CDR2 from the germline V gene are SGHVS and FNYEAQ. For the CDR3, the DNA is TGTGCCAGCAGCCATTCTGCCGGGACACAGAGCAATCAGCCCCAGCATTTT. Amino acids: CASSHSAGTQSNQPQHF.

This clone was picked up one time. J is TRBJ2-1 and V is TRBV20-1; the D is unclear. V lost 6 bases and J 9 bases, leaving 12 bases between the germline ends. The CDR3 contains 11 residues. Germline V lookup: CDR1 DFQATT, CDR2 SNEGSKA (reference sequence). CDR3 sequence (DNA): TGCAGTGCCTCTTCCACCGGTGAGCAGTTCTTC. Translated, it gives CSASSTGEQFF.

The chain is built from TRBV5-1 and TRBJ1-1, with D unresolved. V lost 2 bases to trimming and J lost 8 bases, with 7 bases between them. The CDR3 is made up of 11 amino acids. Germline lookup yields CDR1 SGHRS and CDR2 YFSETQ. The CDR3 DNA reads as TGCGCCAGCAGCTTTTTAGGGGAAGCTTTCTTT. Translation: CASSFLGEAFF.

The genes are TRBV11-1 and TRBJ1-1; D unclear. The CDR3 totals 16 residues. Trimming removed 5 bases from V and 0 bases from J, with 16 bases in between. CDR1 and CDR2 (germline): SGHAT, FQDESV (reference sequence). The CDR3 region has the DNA TGTGCCAGCAGCCCAGAGACCAGGACCATGAACACTGAAGCTTTCTTT. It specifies CASSPETRTMNTEAFF.

The CDR3 protein is CAISPGQGNTEAFF. CDR3 DNA: TGTGCCATCAGCCCCGGACAGGGTAACACTGAAGCTTTCTTT. The chain has TRBV10-3 and TRBJ1-1, with 8 bases that match TRBD1. The V gene end was trimmed by 6 bases and the J gene end by 2 bases; junction bases not matched to a gene: 5. The CDR3 totals 14 residues. Per germline, CDR1 ENHRY and CDR2 SYGVKD.

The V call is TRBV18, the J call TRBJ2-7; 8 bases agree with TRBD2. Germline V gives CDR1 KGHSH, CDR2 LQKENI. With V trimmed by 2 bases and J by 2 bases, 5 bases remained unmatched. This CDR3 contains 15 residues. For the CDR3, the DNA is TGTGCCAGCTCACCAGCAGGCGGGGGGACCTACGAGCAGTACTTC. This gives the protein CASSPAGGGTYEQYF.

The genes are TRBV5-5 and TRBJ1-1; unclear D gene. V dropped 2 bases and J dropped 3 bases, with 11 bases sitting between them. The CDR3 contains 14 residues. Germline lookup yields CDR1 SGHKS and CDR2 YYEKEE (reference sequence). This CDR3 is CASSFISQDTEAFF. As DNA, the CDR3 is TGTGCCAGCAGCTTTATATCCCAAGACACTGAAGCTTTCTTT.

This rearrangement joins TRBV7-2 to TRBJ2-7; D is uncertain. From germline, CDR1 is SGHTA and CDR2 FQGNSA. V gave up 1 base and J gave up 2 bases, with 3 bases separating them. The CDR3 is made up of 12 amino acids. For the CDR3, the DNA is TGTGCCAGCAGCTTAGAGCCCTACGAGCAGTACTTC. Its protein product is CASSLEPYEQYF.

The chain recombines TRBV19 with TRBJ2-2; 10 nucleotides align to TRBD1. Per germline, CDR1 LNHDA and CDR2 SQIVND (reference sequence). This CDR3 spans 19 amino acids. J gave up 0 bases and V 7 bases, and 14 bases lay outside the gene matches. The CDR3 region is CASNPGQGLGIANTGELFF. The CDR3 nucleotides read TGTGCCAGTAATCCGGGACAGGGGTTGGGTATAGCGAACACCGGGGAGCTGTTTTTT.

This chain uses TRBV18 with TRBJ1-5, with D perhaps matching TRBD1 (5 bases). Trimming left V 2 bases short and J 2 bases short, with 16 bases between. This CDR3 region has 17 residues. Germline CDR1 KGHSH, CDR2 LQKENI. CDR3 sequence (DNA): TGTGCCAGCTCACCAAGGGGATTACCAATTGGCAATCAGCCCCAGCATTTT. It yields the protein CASSPRGLPIGNQPQHF.

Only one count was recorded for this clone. The CDR3 sequence: CASTLGGTGLYEQYF. CDR3 nucleotides: TGTGCCAGCACCCTCGGTGGGACAGGGCTTTACGAGCAGTACTTC. This rearrangement joins TRBV6-6 to TRBJ2-7; 9 bases are shared with TRBD1. The CDR3 has 15 amino acids. Germline CDR1 MNHNY, CDR2 SVGAGI (reference sequence). Unmatched junction bases numbered 11, after V lost 7 bases and J lost 4 bases.

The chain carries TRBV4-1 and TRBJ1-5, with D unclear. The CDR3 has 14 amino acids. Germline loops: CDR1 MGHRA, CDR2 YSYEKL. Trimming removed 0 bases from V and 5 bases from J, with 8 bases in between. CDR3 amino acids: CASSQDSRDQPQHF. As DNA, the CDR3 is TGCGCCAGCAGCCAAGACAGTCGTGATCAGCCCCAGCATTTT.

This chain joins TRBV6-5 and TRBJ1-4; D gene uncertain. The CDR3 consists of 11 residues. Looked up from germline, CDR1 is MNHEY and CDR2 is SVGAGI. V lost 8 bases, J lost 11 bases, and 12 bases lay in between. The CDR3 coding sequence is TGTGCCAGCGGACCGGAGTTGAAACTGTTTTTT. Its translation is CASGPELKLFF.

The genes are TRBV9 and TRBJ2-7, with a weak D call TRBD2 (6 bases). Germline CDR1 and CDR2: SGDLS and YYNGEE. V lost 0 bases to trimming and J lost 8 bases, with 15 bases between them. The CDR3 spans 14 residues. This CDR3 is CASSVGVSGVQQYF. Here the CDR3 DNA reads TGTGCCAGCAGCGTAGGGGTGTCGGGGGTGCAGCAGTACTTC.

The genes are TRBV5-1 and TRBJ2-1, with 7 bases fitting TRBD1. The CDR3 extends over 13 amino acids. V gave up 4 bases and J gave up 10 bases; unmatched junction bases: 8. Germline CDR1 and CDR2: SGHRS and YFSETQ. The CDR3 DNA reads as TGCGCCAGCAGCCCGGGACAGACGAGGGAGCAGTTCTTC. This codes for CASSPGQTREQFF.

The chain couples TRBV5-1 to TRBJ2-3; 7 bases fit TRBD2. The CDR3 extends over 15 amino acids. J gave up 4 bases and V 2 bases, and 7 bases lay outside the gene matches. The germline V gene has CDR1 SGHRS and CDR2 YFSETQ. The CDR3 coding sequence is TGCGCCAGCAGCTTCCGAGGACTAGACGCAGATACGCAGTATTTT. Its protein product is CASSFRGLDADTQYF.

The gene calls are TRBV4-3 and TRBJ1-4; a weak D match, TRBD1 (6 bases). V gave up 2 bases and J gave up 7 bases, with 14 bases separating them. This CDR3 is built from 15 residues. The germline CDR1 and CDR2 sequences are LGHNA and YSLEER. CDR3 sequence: CASSQQGRSVEKLFF. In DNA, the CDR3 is TGCGCCAGCAGCCAACAGGGGCGCTCGGTTGAAAAACTGTTTTTT.

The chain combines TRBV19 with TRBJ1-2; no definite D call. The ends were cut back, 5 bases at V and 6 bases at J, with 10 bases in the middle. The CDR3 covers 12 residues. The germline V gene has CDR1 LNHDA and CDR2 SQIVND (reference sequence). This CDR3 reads CASSWAGNGYTF. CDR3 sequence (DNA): TGTGCCAGTAGTTGGGCCGGGAATGGCTACACCTTC.

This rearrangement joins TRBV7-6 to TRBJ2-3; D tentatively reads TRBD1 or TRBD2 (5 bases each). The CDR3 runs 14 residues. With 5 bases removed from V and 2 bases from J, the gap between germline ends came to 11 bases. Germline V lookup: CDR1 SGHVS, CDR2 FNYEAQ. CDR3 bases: TGTGCCAGCAGCCGGGACGGACACACAGATACGCAGTATTTT. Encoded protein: CASSRDGHTDTQYF.

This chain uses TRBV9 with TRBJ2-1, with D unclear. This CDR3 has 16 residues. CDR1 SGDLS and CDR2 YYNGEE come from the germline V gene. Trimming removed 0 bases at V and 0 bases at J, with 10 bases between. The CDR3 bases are TGTGCCAGCAGCGTAGAAGGATACTCCTCCTACAATGAGCAGTTCTTC. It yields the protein CASSVEGYSSYNEQFF.

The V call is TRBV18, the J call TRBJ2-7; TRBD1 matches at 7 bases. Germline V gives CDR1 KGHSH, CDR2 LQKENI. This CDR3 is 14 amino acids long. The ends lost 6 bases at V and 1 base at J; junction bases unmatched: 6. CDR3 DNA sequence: TGTGCCAGCTCCCCTCAGGGACAGTCCTACGAGCAGTACTTC. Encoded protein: CASSPQGQSYEQYF.

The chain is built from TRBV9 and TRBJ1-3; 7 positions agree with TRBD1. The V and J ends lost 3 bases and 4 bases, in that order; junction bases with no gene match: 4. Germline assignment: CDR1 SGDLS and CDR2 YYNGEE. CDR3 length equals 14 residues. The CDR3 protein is CASSADRSGNTIYF. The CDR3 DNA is TGTGCCAGCAGCGCGGACAGGTCGGGAAACACCATATATTTT. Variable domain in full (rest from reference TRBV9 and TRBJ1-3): DSGVTQTPKHLITATGQRVTLRCSPRSGDLSVYWYQQSLDQGLQFLIQYYNGEERAKGNILERFSAQQFPDLHSELNLSSLELGDSALYFCASSADRSGNTIYFGEGSWLTVV.

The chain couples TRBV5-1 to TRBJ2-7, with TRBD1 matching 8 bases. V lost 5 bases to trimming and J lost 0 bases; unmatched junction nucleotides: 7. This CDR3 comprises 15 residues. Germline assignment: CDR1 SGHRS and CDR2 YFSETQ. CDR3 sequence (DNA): TGCGCCAGCAGGGAGGGACAGGAAGACTCCTACGAGCAGTACTTC. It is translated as CASREGQEDSYEQYF.

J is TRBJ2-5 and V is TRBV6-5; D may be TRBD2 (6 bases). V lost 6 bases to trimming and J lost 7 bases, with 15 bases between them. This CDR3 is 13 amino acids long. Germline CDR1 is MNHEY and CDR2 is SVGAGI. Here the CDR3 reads CASSQTSLGTQYF. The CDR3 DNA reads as TGTGCCAGCAGCCAGACTAGTCTGGGGACCCAGTACTTC.

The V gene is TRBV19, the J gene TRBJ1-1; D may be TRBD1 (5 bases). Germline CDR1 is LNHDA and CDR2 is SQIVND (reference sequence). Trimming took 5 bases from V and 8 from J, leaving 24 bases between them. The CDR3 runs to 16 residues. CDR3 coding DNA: TGTGCCAGTAGTCTAAGAGGCCCCGGTCAAAAGGGGGAAGCTTTCTTT. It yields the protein CASSLRGPGQKGEAFF.